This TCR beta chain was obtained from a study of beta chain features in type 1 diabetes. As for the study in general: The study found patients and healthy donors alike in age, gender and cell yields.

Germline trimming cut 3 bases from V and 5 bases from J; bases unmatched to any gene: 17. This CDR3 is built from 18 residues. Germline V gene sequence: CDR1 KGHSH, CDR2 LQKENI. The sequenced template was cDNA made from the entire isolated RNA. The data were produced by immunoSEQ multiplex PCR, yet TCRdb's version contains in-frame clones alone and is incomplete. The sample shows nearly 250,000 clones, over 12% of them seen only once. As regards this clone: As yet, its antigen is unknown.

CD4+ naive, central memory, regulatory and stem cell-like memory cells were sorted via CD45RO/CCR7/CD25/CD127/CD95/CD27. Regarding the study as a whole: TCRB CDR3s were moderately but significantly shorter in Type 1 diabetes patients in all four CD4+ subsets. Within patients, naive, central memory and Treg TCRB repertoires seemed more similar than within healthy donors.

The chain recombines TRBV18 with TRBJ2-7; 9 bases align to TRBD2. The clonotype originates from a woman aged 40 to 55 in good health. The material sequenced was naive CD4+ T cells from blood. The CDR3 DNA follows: TGTGCCAGCTCACCTTTCGACCGGTCCCGGGGACTAGCCAACGAGCAGTACTTC. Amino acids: CASSPFDRSRGLANEQYF.